The present TCR delta chain was sequenced within a study of γδ T cells in repeated Plasmodium falciparum infection. Across the study: Malian children with intense seasonal malaria exposure were compared with matched Australian children.

Vgamma9/Vdelta2+ and Vdelta2-negative gammadelta T cells were flow-sorted from PBMC for bulk sequencing. Both TRG and TRD chains were sequenced from each sorted sample. TCRdb reanalysed the multiplex PCR reads with CATT. The sample contains about 89,000 delta-chain clones, more than 1.4% of which appear only once. This clone showed up just a few times. The translation of this DNA and the TCRdb protein of a much larger clone differ at residue 4, probably owing to a read error; the protein shown here is translated from the DNA. The CDR3 totals 15 residues. Germline V CDR1 and CDR2: TSWWSYY, QGS. The rearrangement joins TRDV1 to TRDJ1, with 7 bases identical to TRDD3. The sequenced sample was gamma-delta T cells from blood. This sequence was found in a pool of human donors (malaria-infected and uninfected, not separated). The CDR3 sequence: CALEELSLYWGKLIF. In nucleotides, the CDR3 is TGTGCTCTTGAGGAACTGAGCCTCTACTGGGGTAAACTCATCTTT.